This note documents a single T cell receptor (beta chain) sequence. Its antigen is not known. CD8 memory fractions consisted of CD45RO+ and CCR7-negative CD45RA+ TemRA cells together. Method: immunoSEQ multiplex PCR; TCRdb's copy keeps in-frame clones and lacks some. The sample lists approximately 100,000 clones, 68% occurring once. This specimen comes from a study of shared clonotypes between healthy human individuals. Study results and caveats: Several donors shared about 5% of their naive CD4 clonotypes. Exclusively blood specimens were collected; tissue repertoires likely differ.

The V gene end was trimmed by 8 bases and the J gene end by 4 bases; junction bases not matched to a gene: 10. The CDR3 has 15 residues. Per the germline V gene, CDR1 is ENHRY and CDR2 is SYGVKD. This TCR came from a woman aged 30 to 39 in good health. The specimen was memory CD8+ T cells sorted from blood. The subset was: CD45RO+ cells pooled with CCR7-negative TemRA cells. The rearrangement joins TRBV10-3 to TRBJ1-4, with 7 nucleotides matching TRBD1. The CDR3 reads CAIARGTALNEKLFF. In DNA, the CDR3 is TGTGCCATCGCTCGCGGGACAGCCCTTAATGAAAAACTGTTTTTT.